This T cell receptor beta chain was obtained from a study of shared clonotypes between healthy human individuals. Germline V gene sequence: CDR1 GTSNPN, CDR2 SVGIG (reference sequence). V lost 8 bases, J lost 3 bases, and 19 bases lay in between. The length of the CDR3 is 14 residues. This clone showed up just once. The target antigen is unknown. Each unsorted PBMC replicate got 300 ng genomic DNA, tens of thousands of genomes. Sequencing was performed with immunoSEQ multiplex PCR; in TCRdb, only in-frame clones are kept and a portion is missing. Of about 480,000 clones in the sample, about 80% were seen once. Study results and caveats: Since donors were few, the genetic and exposure-history diversity represented was limited.

This chain connects TRBV30 to TRBJ1-2, with D perhaps matching TRBD1 (6 bases). The sequencing input was PBMCs. The TCR sequence derives from a woman in her thirties or forties in good health. Some clones in this sample may be carry-over from other donors' samples. CDR3 residues: CAESGGEGDYGYTF. CDR3 nucleotide sequence: TGTGCCGAATCCGGGGGAGAGGGGGACTATGGCTACACCTTC.